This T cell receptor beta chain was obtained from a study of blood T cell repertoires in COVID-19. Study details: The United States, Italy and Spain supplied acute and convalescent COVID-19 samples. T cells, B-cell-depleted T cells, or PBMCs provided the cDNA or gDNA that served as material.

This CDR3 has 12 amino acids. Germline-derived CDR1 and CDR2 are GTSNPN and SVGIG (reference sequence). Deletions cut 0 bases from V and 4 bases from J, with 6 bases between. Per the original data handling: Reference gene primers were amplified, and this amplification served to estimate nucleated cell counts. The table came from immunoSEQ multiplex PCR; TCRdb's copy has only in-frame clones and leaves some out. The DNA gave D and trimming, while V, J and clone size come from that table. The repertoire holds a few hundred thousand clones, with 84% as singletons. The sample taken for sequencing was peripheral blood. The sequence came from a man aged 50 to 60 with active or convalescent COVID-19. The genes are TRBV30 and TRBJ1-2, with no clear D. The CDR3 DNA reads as TGTGCCTGGAGTGTACGGGGCTATGGCTACACCTTC. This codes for CAWSVRGYGYTF.